This T cell receptor beta chain was recorded in a study of regulatory T cells in long-lasting Graves disease. CDR3-region Arm-PCR and iRepertoire HTBI primers produced the TCR beta libraries. TCRdb called the multiplex PCR reads again in MiXCR, with one record for every CDR3 protein. The sample comprises approximately 440,000 distinct CDR3 sequences, around a quarter of which are singletons, and roughly a quarter rests with the top ten. This clonotype was seen a handful of times. Its antigen is currently unknown. Study-wide points: It is possible that accuracy was reduced by the small size of the sample. The TCR repertoire of persistent Graves' patients was less diverse than that of newly diagnosed ones.

Indicated time point: persistent/refractory GD, antithyroid drugs over 5 years with positive TRAb. RNA isolated from PBMCs was used to make the TCR library. One endocrinology department in Xi'an, China, was where patients came from. The material sequenced was peripheral blood mononuclear cells (PBMCs), taken when the disease was refractory, from a patient treated with antithyroid drugs. The receptor's source is a female donor with Graves disease.

The CDR3 loop is CATSRDERGSPGGEKLFF. CDR3 coding DNA: TGTGCCACCAGCAGAGATGAACGGGGTTCTCCGGGCGGTGAAAAACTGTTTTTT. This sequence joins TRBV15 and TRBJ1-4; D gene ambiguous. The germline V gene encodes CDR1 LNHNV and CDR2 YYDKDF (reference sequence). Between the trimmed V and J ends, which lost 0 bases and 7 bases, there was a span of 21 bases. This CDR3 has 18 residues.